The 18 T cell receptor beta chains given below trace back to one sample, sequenced in a study of T-cell memory formation after mild COVID-19 (dated by TCRdb to the early 2020s). The library was produced with 5' RACE. TCRdb lists the instrument as Illumina NovaSeq 6000. The public reads were quality trimmed at Q25 with fastp and then assembled into clones with MiXCR by TCRdb, keeping productive beta chains. CDR3 protein duplicates are merged, each entry listing the most common genes and DNA. Across this sample there are just over 300,000 distinct CDR3 sequences, with approximately 19% seen only once. The ten largest clones take up more than 20% of the sample. The sample comprised PBMCs or a T cell subset sorted from them (not recorded which). These receptors all stem from a man between 18 and 29 years old who had mild COVID-19 (a few samples of this study predate the infection). The sample titles of this study are shuffled in the database, so cell type and time point are left out; the donor was told from shared clones.

The chain uses TRBV7-2 and TRBJ1-2; 9 bases fit TRBD1. V lost 6 bases to trimming and J lost 10 bases; unmatched junction nucleotides: 6. In germline, CDR1 is SGHTA, CDR2 FQGNSA. The CDR3 is 12 residues long. The CDR3 is CASSPTGGLYTF. Here the CDR3 DNA reads TGTGCCAGCAGTCCGACAGGGGGTCTCTACACCTTC.

A few counts support this clonotype. The chain is built from TRBV14 and TRBJ2-7, with 9 bases matching TRBD2. There are 13 residues in the CDR3. The V segment lost 4 bases and the J segment 4 bases; nucleotides outside the gene matches: 2. Germline assignment: CDR1 SGHDN and CDR2 FVKESK. This CDR3 reads CASSPLAGYEQYV. CDR3 in DNA: TGTGCCAGCAGCCCCCTAGCGGGATACGAGCAGTACGTC.

This chain links TRBV3-1 with TRBJ2-5; 7 bases agree with TRBD2. Per germline, CDR1 LGHDT and CDR2 YNNKEL (reference sequence). The V segment lost 0 bases and the J segment 4 bases; nucleotides outside the gene matches: 2. CDR3 length: 14 residues. The CDR3 is CASSQDGLGETQYF. CDR3 DNA: TGTGCCAGCAGCCAAGACGGACTAGGAGAGACCCAGTACTTC.

The chain carries TRBV4-2 and TRBJ1-5; D is undetermined. The germline gives CDR1 LGHNA, CDR2 YNFKEQ. The CDR3 spans 14 residues. Trimming left V 3 bases short and J 3 bases short, with 9 bases between. In DNA, the CDR3 is TGTGCCAGCAGCCAGTCTCAATACAATCAGCCCCAGCATTTT. Protein: CASSQSQYNQPQHF.

V gene TRBV20-1 combines with J gene TRBJ1-2; a weak D match, TRBD1 (6 bases). The CDR3 is made up of 13 amino acids. The V gene lost 5 bases and the J gene lost 0 bases, with 10 bases spanning the gap. Looked up from germline, CDR1 is DFQATT and CDR2 is SNEGSKA (reference sequence). For the CDR3, the DNA is TGCAGTGCTCCGGGACAAGCTAACTATGGCTACACCTTC. This gives the protein CSAPGQANYGYTF.

J is TRBJ1-2 and V is TRBV7-2, with D unresolved. Germline CDR1 SGHTA, CDR2 FQGNSA. Deletions cut 0 bases from V and 4 bases from J, with 12 bases between. This CDR3 has 15 residues. CDR3 region: CASSLAGEEVYGYTF. CDR3 nucleotides: TGTGCCAGCAGCTTAGCGGGCGAGGAAGTCTATGGCTACACCTTC.

This chain connects TRBV12-3 or TRBV12-4 to TRBJ2-1, with D possibly matching TRBD2 (5 bases). The CDR3 loop spans 14 amino acids. The germline V and J ends were trimmed by 5 bases and 7 bases, with 15 bases remaining between them. The CDR3 protein is CASSPSPDGNEQFF. Written as DNA, the CDR3 is TGTGCCAGCAGTCCTAGCCCGGACGGTAATGAGCAGTTCTTC.

The chain carries TRBV5-5 and TRBJ2-7, with D perhaps assigned TRBD1 or TRBD2 (6 bases each). Germline-derived CDR1 and CDR2 are SGHKS and YYEKEE (reference sequence). V shed 0 bases and J shed 0 bases, with 13 bases lying between them. The CDR3 is made up of 16 amino acids. This chain's CDR3 is CASSLAGGQSSYEQYF. The CDR3 DNA is TGTGCCAGCAGCTTGGCCGGGGGCCAAAGCTCCTACGAGCAGTACTTC.

This clonotype has a handful of counts. The chain combines TRBV12-3 or TRBV12-4 with TRBJ1-1; D is uncertain. The germline V and J ends were trimmed by 5 bases and 9 bases, with 10 bases remaining between them. CDR3 size: 11 residues. In nucleotides, the CDR3 is TGTGCCAGCAGTGTCCGACGGAAAGCTTTCTTT. It codes for CASSVRRKAFF.

CDR3 DNA sequence: TGTGCCACAGGGTGGAATGAGCAGTTCTTC. Translation: CATGWNEQFF. V gene TRBV25-1 combines with J gene TRBJ2-1; tentative D call: TRBD1 (5 bases). CDR1 and CDR2 from the germline V gene are MGHDK and SYGVNS. V shed 10 bases and J shed 7 bases, with 8 bases lying between them. The CDR3 runs 10 residues.

The V gene is TRBV5-1, the J gene TRBJ2-3; D is possibly TRBD1 or TRBD2 (5 bases each). V was clipped by 1 base and J by 2 bases, with 11 bases between them. The CDR3 extends over 15 amino acids. Germline-derived CDR1 and CDR2 are SGHRS and YFSETQ. The CDR3 coding sequence is TGCGCCAGCAGCTTGACGCAGGGAGTCACAGATACGCAGTATTTT. Protein product: CASSLTQGVTDTQYF.

This chain links TRBV24-1 with TRBJ2-1; 13 bases align to TRBD2. The junction had 3 bases not matched to a gene; V was cut back by 5 bases and J by 3 bases. The CDR3 is made up of 16 amino acids. Germline V gives CDR1 KGHDR, CDR2 SFDVKD. This chain's CDR3 is CATSGRTSGGYNEQFF. The CDR3 DNA is TGTGCCACCAGTGGTCGGACTAGCGGGGGCTACAATGAGCAGTTCTTC.

This clonotype was detected only a few times. The rearrangement uses TRBV12-3 or TRBV12-4 and TRBJ1-5; D is possibly TRBD1 (6 bases). The CDR3 contains 15 residues. V shed 6 bases and J shed 7 bases, with 19 bases lying between them. As DNA, the CDR3 is TGTGCCAGCAGCCCCACGGAGGGGGGGAAGCAGCCCCAGCATTTT. Protein sequence: CASSPTEGGKQPQHF.

This clonotype showed up just a few times. The chain uses TRBV27 and TRBJ1-1; D call uncertain. Germline CDR1 and CDR2: MNHEY and SMNVEV (reference sequence). Trimming shortened V by 0 bases and J by 4 bases, and 6 bases separated the two germline ends. The CDR3 consists of 13 residues. The CDR3: CASSLSLITEAFF. CDR3 nucleotides: TGTGCCAGCAGTTTATCGTTAATCACTGAAGCTTTCTTT.

The sample holds many counts of this clonotype. The chain couples TRBV7-2 to TRBJ2-2; 7 nucleotides agree with TRBD1. This CDR3 has 15 residues. The ends lost 5 bases at V and 4 bases at J; junction bases unmatched: 7. Per the germline V gene, CDR1 is SGHTA and CDR2 is FQGNSA. CDR3 coding DNA: TGTGCCAGCAGCGCAGTCGGGACAGTCACCGGGGAGCTGTTTTTT. Residues: CASSAVGTVTGELFF.

The rearrangement links TRBV7-8 to TRBJ2-2; D gene ambiguous. This CDR3 is 15 amino acids long. The V end lost 11 bases, the J end lost 6 bases, and 22 bases lay between the germline ends. Germline lookup yields CDR1 SGHVS and CDR2 FQNEAQ. The CDR3: CASTVGSSLPGELFF. CDR3 nucleotides: TGTGCCTCCACGGTGGGCAGCTCATTACCCGGGGAGCTGTTTTTT.

A few counts support this clonotype. The chain recombines TRBV20-1 with TRBJ2-1; unclear D gene. CDR1 is DFQATT and CDR2 is SNEGSKA in the germline V gene (reference sequence). The CDR3 loop spans 12 amino acids. V was clipped by 1 base and J by 5 bases, with 6 bases between them. CDR3 protein: CSARGHDNEQFF. The CDR3 DNA follows: TGCAGTGCTAGAGGCCACGACAATGAGCAGTTCTTC.

The chain is built from TRBV12-5 and TRBJ1-3, with 7 bases aligning to TRBD1. This CDR3 has 16 residues. Trimming cost V 6 bases and J 1 base; bases outside gene matches: 9. Per the germline V gene, CDR1 is LGHNT and CDR2 is FRNRAP. This chain's CDR3 is CASGDLQGPSGNTIYF. The CDR3 nucleotides are TGTGCTAGTGGCGATTTACAGGGGCCATCTGGAAACACCATATATTTT.